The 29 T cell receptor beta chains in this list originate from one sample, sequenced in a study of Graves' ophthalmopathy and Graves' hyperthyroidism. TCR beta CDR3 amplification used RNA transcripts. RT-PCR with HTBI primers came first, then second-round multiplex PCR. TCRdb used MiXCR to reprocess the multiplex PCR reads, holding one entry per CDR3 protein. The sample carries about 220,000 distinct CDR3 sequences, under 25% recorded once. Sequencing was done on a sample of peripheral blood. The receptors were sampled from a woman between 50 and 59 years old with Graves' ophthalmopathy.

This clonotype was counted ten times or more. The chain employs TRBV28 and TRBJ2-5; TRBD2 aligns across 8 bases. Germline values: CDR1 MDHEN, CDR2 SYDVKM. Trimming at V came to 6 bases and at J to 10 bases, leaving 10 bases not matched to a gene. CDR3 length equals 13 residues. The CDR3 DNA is TGTGCCAGCAGCCTTAGCGGGGCCGGTAACCAGTACTTC. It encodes CASSLSGAGNQYF. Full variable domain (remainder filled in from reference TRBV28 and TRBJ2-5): DVKVTQSSRYLVKRTGEKVFLECVQDMDHENMFWYRQDPGLGLRLIYFSYDVKMKEKGDIPEGYSVSREKKERFSLILESASTNQTSMYLCASSLSGAGNQYFGPGTRLLVL.

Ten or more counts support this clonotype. The CDR3 DNA follows: TGTGCCAGCAGTTCAGTGGACTTGGGCAATCAGCCCCAGCATTTT. It yields the protein CASSSVDLGNQPQHF. This sequence joins TRBV28 and TRBJ1-5; unclear D gene. Deletions cut 4 bases from V and 2 bases from J, with 12 bases between. The germline gives CDR1 MDHEN, CDR2 SYDVKM. This CDR3 has 15 amino acids. Using reference TRBV28 and TRBJ1-5 for the parts outside the CDR3, the full variable domain is DVKVTQSSRYLVKRTGEKVFLECVQDMDHENMFWYRQDPGLGLRLIYFSYDVKMKEKGDIPEGYSVSREKKERFSLILESASTNQTSMYLCASSSVDLGNQPQHFGDGTRLSIL.

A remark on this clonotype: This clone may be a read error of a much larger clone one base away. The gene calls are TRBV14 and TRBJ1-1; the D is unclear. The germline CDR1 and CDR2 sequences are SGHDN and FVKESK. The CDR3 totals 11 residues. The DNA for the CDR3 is TGTGCCAGCATCCGAGGAGTAGAAGTTTTCTTT. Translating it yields CASIRGVEVFF.

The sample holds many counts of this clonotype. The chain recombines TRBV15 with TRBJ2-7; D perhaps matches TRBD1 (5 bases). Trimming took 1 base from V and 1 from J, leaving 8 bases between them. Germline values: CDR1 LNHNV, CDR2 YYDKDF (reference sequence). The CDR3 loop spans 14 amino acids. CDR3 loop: CATSRGGGSYEQYF. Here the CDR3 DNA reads TGTGCCACCAGCAGAGGGGGCGGATCCTACGAGCAGTACTTC.

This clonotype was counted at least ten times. The CDR3 DNA reads as TGTGCCAGCAGCACTACGGGACTAGCGGGAGGGCCGGGAGAGACCCAGTACTTC. Translated, it gives CASSTTGLAGGPGETQYF. This chain uses TRBV7-2 with TRBJ2-5, with TRBD2 matching over 16 bases. With 5 bases clipped from V and 4 bases from J, the junction kept 10 bases outside the gene matches. This CDR3 has 18 amino acids. From germline, CDR1 is SGHTA and CDR2 FQGNSA.

The CDR3 nucleotides are TGTGCCAGCAGTCGACCGGGACAGGGGTTAGATACGCAGTATTTT. It translates to CASSRPGQGLDTQYF. J is TRBJ2-3 and V is TRBV6-1, with 10 bases aligning to TRBD1. Unmatched junction bases numbered 7, after V lost 5 bases and J lost 5 bases. Germline V gene sequence: CDR1 MNHNS, CDR2 SASEGT. This CDR3 comprises 15 residues.

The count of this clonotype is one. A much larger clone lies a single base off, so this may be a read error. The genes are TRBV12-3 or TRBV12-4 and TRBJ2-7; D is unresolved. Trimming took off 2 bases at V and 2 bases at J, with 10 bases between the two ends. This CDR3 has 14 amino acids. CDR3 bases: TGTGCCAGCAGTTTAAGTCCGCCGCCCTACGAGCAGTACTTC. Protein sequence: CASSLSPPPYEQYF.

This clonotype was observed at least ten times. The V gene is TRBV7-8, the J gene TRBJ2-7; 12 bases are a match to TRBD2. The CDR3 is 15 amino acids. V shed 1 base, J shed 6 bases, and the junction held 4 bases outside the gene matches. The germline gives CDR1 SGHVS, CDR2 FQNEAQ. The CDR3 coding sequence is TGTGCCAGCAGCTTAGAACTAGCGGGAGGTTCCGAGCAGTACTTC. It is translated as CASSLELAGGSEQYF.

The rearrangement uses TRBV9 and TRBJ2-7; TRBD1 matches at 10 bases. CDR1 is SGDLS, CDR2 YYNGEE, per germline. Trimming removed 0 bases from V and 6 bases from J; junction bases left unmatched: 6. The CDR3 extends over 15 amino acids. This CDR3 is CASSVEGTGALEQYF. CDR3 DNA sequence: TGTGCCAGCAGCGTAGAAGGGACAGGGGCCCTCGAGCAGTACTTC. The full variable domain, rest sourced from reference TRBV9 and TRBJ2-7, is DSGVTQTPKHLITATGQRVTLRCSPRSGDLSVYWYQQSLDQGLQFLIQYYNGEERAKGNILERFSAQQFPDLHSELNLSSLELGDSALYFCASSVEGTGALEQYFGPGTRLTVT.

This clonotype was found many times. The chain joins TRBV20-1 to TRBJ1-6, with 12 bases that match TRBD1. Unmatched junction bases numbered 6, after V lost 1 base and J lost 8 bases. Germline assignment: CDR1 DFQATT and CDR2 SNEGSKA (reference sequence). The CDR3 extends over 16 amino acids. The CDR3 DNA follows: TGCAGTGCTAGAGGCACCGGGACAGGGGGCGATTCACCCCTCCACTTT. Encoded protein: CSARGTGTGGDSPLHF.

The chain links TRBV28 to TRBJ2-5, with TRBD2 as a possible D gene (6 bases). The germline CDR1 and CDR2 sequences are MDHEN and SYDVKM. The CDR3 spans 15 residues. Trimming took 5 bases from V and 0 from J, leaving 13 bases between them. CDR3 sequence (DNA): TGTGCCAGCAGTGGCAAGGACTATGACCAAGAGACCCAGTACTTC. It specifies CASSGKDYDQETQYF.

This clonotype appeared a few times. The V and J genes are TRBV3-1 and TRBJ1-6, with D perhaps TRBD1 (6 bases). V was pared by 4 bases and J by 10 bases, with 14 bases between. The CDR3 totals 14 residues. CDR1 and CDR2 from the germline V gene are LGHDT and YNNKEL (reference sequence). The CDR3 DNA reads TGTGCCAGCAGCCGTACAGGGTTCGGATCACCCCTCCACTTT. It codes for CASSRTGFGSPLHF.

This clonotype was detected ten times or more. The DNA for the CDR3 is TGTGCCACCAGCCTGGGACAGGCGTGGAACACTGAAGCTTTCTTT. This sequence encodes CATSLGQAWNTEAFF. This chain links TRBV15 with TRBJ1-1; 8 positions match TRBD1. J was trimmed by 1 base and V by 5 bases; bases with no gene match: 6. The CDR3 runs to 15 residues. CDR1 and CDR2 from the germline V gene are LNHNV and YYDKDF (reference sequence).

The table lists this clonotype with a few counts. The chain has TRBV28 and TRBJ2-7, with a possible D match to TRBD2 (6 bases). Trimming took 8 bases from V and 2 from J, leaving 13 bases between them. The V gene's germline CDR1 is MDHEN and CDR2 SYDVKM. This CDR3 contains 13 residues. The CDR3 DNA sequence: TGTGCCAGCTCGTTCAGGAGGGCCTACGAGCAGTACTTC. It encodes CASSFRRAYEQYF.

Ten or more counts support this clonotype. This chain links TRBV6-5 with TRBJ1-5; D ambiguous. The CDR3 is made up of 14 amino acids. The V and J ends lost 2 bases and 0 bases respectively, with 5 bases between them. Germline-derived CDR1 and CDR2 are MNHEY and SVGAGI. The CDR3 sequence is CASSYKGSNQPQHF. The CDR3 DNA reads TGTGCCAGCAGTTACAAGGGTAGCAATCAGCCCCAGCATTTT.

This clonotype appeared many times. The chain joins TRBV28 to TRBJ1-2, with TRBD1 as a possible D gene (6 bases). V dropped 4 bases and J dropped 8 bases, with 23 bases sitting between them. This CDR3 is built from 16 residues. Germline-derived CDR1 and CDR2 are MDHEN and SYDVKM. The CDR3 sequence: CASSYPRTASFGGYTF. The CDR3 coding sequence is TGTGCCAGCAGTTACCCGAGGACAGCCTCCTTCGGGGGCTACACCTTC.

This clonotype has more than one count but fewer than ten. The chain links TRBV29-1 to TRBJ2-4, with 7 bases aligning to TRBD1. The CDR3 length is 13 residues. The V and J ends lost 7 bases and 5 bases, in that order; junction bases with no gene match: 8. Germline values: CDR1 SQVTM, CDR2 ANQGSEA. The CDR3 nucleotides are TGCAGCGCTGCCCACAGGGGCCAAAACATTCAGTACTTC. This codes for CSAAHRGQNIQYF.

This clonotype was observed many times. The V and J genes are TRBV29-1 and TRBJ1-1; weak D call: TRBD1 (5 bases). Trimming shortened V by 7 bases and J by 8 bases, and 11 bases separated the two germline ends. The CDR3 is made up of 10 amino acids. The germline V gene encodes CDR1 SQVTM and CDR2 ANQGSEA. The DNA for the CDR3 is TGCAGCGGGGGGAACAGGGAAGCTTTCTTT. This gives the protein CSGGNREAFF.

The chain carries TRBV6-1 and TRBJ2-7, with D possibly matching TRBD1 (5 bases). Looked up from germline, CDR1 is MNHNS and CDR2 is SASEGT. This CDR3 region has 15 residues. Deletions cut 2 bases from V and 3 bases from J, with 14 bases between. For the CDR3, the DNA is TGTGCCAGCAGTGAATCTACAGGACGAAACTACGAGCAGTACTTC. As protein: CASSESTGRNYEQYF.

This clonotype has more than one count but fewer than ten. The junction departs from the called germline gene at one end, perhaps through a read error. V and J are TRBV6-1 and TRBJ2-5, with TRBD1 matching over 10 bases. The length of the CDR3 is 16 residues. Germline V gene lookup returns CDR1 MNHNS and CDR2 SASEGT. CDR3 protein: CASSTKPGQGQETQYF. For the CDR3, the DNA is TGTGCCAGCAGTACCAAGCCGGGACAGGGGCAAGAGACTCAGTACTTC.

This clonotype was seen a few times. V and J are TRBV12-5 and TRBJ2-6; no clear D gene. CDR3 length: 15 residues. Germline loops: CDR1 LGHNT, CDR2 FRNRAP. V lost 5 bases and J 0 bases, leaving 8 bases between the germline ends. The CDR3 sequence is CASGLGSSGANVLTF. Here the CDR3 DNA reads TGTGCTAGTGGTCTAGGGTCCTCTGGGGCCAACGTCCTGACTTTC.

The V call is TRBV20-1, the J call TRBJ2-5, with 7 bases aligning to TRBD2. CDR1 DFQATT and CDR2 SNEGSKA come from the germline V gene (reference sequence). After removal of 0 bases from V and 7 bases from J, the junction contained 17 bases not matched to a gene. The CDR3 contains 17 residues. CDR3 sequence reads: CSARDRKAGVWSVTQYF. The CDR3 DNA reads TGCAGTGCTAGAGATCGAAAGGCGGGAGTTTGGTCGGTGACCCAGTACTTC.

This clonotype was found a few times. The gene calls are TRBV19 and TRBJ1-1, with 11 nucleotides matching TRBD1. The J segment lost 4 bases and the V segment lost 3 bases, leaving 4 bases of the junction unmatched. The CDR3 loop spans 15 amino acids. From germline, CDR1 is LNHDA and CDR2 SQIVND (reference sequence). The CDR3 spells CASSMSGTGGTEAFF. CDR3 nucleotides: TGTGCCAGTAGTATGAGCGGGACAGGGGGCACTGAAGCTTTCTTT.

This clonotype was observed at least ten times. The DNA for the CDR3 is TGTGCCAGCAATTCGGACAGGACCAATCAGCCCCAGCATTTT. Protein product: CASNSDRTNQPQHF. V is TRBV27 and J is TRBJ1-5; 7 bases are shared with TRBD1. The CDR3 is 14 amino acids. Germline V gives CDR1 MNHEY, CDR2 SMNVEV (reference sequence). The V and J ends lost 7 bases and 3 bases, in that order; junction bases with no gene match: 6.

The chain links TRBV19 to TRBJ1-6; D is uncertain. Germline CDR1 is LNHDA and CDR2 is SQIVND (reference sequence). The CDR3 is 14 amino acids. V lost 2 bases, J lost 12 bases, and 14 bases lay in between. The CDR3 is CASSISPGSGPLHF. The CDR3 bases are TGTGCCAGTAGTATATCCCCGGGTTCAGGACCCCTCCACTTT.

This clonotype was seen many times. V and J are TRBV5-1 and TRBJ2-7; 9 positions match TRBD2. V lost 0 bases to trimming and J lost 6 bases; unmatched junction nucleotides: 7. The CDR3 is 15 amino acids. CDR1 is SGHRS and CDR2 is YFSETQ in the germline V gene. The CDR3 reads CASSLASGNNGEQYF. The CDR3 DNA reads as TGCGCCAGCAGCTTGGCTAGCGGGAATAACGGCGAGCAGTACTTC.

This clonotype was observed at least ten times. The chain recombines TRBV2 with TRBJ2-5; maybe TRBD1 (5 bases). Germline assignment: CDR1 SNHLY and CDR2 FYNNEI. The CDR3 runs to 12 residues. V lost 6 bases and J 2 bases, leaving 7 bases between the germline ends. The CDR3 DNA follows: TGTGCCAGCAGGGACAATCAAGAGACCCAGTACTTC. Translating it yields CASRDNQETQYF.

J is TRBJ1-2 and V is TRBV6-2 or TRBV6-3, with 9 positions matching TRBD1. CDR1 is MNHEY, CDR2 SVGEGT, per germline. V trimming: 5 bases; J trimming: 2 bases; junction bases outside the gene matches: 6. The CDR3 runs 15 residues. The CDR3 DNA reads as TGTGCCAGCAGTCGGACAGGGGCGCGGAACTATGGCTACACCTTC. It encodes CASSRTGARNYGYTF.

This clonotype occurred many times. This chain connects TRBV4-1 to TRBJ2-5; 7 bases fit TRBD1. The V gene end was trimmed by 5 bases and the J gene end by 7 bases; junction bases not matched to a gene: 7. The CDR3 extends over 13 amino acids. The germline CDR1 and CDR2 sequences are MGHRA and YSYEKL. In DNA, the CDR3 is TGCGCCAGCAGCATAACAGGGGAAGGGACCCAGTACTTC. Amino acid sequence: CASSITGEGTQYF.